By sample share, the clone carrying this T cell receptor (beta chain) is medium-sized. This sample is part of a study of T cell repertoires in aging, cancer and after chemotherapy. As for the study in general: Clear clonal overlap appeared across healthy donor samples taken over several months to years.

Germline assignment: CDR1 MRHNA and CDR2 SNTAGT. With 4 bases removed from V and 2 bases from J, the gap between germline ends came to 13 bases. This CDR3 has 15 residues. The template was genomic DNA from peripheral blood, not RNA. A mixed TRB-A/B primer pool amplified rearranged TRB by multiplex touch-down PCR. TCRdb independently ran MiXCR on the multiplex PCR reads; one entry per CDR3 protein. Among roughly 10,000 distinct CDR3 sequences listed, more than 20% were seen once. Sequencing was performed on blood. The TCR comes from a human donor in good health. The V call is TRBV6-4, the J call TRBJ2-3; D perhaps matches TRBD2 (5 bases). In DNA form, the CDR3 reads TGTGCCAGCAGTGTAGGAGCGGAGAACACAGATACGCAGTATTTT. Protein product: CASSVGAENTDTQYF.